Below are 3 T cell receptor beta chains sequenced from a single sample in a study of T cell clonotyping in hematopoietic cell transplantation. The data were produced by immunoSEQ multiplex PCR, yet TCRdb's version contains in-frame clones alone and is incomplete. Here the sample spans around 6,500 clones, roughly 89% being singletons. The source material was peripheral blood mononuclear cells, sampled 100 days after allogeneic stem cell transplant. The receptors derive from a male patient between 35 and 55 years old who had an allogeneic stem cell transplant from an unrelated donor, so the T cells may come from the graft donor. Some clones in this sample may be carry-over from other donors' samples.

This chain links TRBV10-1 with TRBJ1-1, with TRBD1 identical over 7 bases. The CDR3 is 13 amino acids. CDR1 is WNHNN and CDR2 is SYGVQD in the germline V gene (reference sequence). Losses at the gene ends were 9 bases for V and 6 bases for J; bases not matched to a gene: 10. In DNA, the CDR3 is TGCGCCAGTGCCGGGACAGCGAAATCTGAAGCTTTCTTT. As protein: CASAGTAKSEAFF.

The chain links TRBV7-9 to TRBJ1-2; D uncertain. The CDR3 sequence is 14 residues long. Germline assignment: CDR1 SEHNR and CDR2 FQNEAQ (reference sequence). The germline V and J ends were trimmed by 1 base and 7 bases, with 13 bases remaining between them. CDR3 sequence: CASSLETIGGGYTF. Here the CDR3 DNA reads TGTGCCAGCAGCTTAGAGACAATTGGCGGTGGCTACACCTTC. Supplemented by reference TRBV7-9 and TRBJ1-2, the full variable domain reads DTGVSQNPRHKITKRGQNVTFRCDPISEHNRLYWYRQTLGQGPEFLTYFQNEAQLEKSRLLSDRFSAERPKGSFSTLEIQRTEQGDSAMYLCASSLETIGGGYTFGSGTRLTVV.

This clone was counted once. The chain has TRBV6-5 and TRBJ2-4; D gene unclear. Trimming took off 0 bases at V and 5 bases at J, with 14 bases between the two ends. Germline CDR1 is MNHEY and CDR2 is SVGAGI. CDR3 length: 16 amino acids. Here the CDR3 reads CASSYSWGFRQNIQYF. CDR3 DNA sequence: TGTGCCAGCAGTTACTCGTGGGGATTTCGACAAAACATTCAGTACTTC.